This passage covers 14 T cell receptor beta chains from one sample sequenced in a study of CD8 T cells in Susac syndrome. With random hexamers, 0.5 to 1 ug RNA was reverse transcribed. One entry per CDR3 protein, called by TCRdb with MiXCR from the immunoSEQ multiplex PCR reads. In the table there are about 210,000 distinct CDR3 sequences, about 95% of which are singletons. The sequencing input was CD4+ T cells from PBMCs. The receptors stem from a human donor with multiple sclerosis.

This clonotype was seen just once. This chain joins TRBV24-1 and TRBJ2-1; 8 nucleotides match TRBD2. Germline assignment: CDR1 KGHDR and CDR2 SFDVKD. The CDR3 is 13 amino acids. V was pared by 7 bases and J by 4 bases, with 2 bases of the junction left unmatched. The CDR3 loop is CATSGGRYNEQFF. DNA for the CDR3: TGTGCCACCAGCGGCGGGAGGTACAATGAGCAGTTCTTC.

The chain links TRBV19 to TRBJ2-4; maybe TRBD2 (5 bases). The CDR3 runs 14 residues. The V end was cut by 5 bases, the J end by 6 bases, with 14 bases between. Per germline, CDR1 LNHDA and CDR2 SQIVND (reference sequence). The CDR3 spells CASSPTGIGNIQYF. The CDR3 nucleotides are TGTGCCAGTAGTCCCACGGGAATCGGAAACATTCAGTACTTC.

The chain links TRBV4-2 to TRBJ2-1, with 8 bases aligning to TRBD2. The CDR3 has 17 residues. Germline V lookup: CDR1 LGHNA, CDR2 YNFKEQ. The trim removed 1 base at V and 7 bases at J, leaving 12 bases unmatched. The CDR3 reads CASSQGIVSGVGNEQFF. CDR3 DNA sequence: TGTGCCAGCAGCCAAGGCATTGTTAGCGGGGTAGGAAATGAGCAGTTCTTC.

The CDR3 DNA is TGCAGCGTCCGGACTAGTGGAAATGAGCAGTTCTTC. Translation: CSVRTSGNEQFF. The chain joins TRBV29-1 to TRBJ2-1; TRBD2 aligns across 7 bases. The germline CDR1 and CDR2 sequences are SQVTM and ANQGSEA. The length of the CDR3 is 12 residues. J gave up 7 bases and V 6 bases, and 6 bases lay outside the gene matches.

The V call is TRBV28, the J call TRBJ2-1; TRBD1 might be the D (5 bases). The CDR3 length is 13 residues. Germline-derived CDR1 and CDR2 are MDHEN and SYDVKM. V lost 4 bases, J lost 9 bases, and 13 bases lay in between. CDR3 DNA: TGTGCCAGCAGTTCCAGGGATGGGCGTGAGCAGTTCTTC. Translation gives CASSSRDGREQFF.

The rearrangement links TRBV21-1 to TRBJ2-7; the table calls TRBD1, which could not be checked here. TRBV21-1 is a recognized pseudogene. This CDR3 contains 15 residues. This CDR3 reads CASIGFGVVPPEQYF. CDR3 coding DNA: TGTGCCAGCATTGGGTTTGGGGTAGTGCCCCCGGAGCAGTACTTC.

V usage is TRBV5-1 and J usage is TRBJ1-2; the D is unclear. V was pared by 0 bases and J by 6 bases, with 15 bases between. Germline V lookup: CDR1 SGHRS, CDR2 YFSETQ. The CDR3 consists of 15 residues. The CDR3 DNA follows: TGCGCCAGCAGCTTGGGTGGGCACTCCCTCAATGGCTACACCTTC. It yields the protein CASSLGGHSLNGYTF. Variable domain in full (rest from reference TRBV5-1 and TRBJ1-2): KAGVTQTPRYLIKTRGQQVTLSCSPISGHRSVSWYQQTPGQGLQFLFEYFSETQRNKGNFPGRFSGRQFSNSRSEMNVSTLELGDSALYLCASSLGGHSLNGYTFGSGTRLTVV.

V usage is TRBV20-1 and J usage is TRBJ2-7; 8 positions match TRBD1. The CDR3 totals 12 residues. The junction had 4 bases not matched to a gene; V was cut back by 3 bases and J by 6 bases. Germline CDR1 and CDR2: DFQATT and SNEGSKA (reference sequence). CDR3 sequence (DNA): TGCAGTGCTAGTCGACAGGGGTCCGAGCAGTACTTC. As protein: CSASRQGSEQYF.

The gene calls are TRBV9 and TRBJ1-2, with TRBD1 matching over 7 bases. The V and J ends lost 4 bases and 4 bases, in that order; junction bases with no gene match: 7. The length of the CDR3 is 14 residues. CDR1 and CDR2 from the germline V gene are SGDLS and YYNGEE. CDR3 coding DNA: TGTGCCAGCAGCCCCTCGGGACAGTCCTATGGCTACACCTTC. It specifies CASSPSGQSYGYTF.

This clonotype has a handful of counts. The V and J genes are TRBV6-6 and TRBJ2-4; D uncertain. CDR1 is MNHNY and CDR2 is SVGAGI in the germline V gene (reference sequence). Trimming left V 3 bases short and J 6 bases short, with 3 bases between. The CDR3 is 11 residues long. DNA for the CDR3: TGTGCCAGCAGTTATGGAAACATTCAGTACTTC. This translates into CASSYGNIQYF.

CDR3 sequence: CASSVGGRGMDEQFF. Here the CDR3 DNA reads TGTGCCAGCAGCGTAGGTGGCAGGGGGATGGATGAGCAGTTCTTC. The chain uses TRBV9 and TRBJ2-1; 7 positions match TRBD1. The J segment lost 8 bases and the V segment lost 0 bases, leaving 8 bases of the junction unmatched. This CDR3 has 15 amino acids. Germline assignment: CDR1 SGDLS and CDR2 YYNGEE.

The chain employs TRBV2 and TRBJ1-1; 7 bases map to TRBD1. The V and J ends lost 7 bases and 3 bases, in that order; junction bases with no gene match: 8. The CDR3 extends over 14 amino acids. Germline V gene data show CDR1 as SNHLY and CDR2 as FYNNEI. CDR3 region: CASKQGSKDTEAFF. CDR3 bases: TGTGCCAGCAAACAGGGGAGTAAGGACACTGAAGCTTTCTTT.

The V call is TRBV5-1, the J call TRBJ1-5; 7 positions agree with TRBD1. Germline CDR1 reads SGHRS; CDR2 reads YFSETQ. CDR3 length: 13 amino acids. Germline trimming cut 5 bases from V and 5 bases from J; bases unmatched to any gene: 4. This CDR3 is CASRRDRDQPQHF. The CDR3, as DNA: TGCGCCAGCAGGCGGGACAGAGATCAGCCCCAGCATTTT.

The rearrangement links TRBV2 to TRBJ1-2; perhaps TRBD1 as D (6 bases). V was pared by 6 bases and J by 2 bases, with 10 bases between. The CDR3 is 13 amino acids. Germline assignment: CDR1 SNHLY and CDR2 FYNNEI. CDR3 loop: CASRAGGNYGYTF. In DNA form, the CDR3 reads TGTGCCAGCAGAGCGGGGGGCAACTATGGCTACACCTTC.